This TCR beta chain derives from a study of T cells after yellow fever vaccination. MiXCR, applied by TCRdb to the 5' RACE reads, yields one record per CDR3 protein. This sample carries a few hundred thousand distinct CDR3 sequences, approximately 4% of them seen once, and the ten largest clones take about 26%. Looked up from germline, CDR1 is KGHSH and CDR2 is LQKENI. Trimming removed 3 bases from V and 0 bases from J, with 15 bases in between. The CDR3 has 16 residues. The TCR was taken from a man aged 18 to 30 who received the YFV17D yellow fever vaccine. The material sequenced was PBMCs, taken 5 days after the yellow fever booster vaccination. The chain carries TRBV18 and TRBJ2-7; the D gene is possibly TRBD1 (6 bases). The CDR3 nucleotides read TGTGCCAGCTCACCCTCCCAGACAGGATCCTCCTACGAGCAGTACTTC. It specifies CASSPSQTGSSYEQYF.